The rows below give T cell receptor beta chains drawn from one sample of a study of blood T cell repertoires in COVID-19. Clones were read by immunoSEQ multiplex PCR, and TCRdb kept only the in-frame ones, dropping some. The sample includes some 88,000 clones, around 90% of them seen just once. The sequenced sample consisted of peripheral blood. The source is a human donor with active COVID-19. The donor label of this sample is uncertain. CDR3s include the opening cysteine and the closing phenylalanine or tryptophan. A D gene is named only where the DNA matches it firmly. Size tells how often a clone was seen (once, few, many) or the class of an expanded clone, and some rows leave it out.

d_call	v_call	clone_size	j_call	cdr3_aa	cdr3_nt
.	TRBV4-3	.	TRBJ1-1	CASSQGATPPNTEAFF	TGCGCCAGCAGCCAAGGCGCGACACCCCCCAACACTGAAGCTTTCTTT
TRBD1	TRBV3-1/TRBV3-2	.	TRBJ2-7	CASTLSGTVYEQYF	TGTGCCAGCACCCTGTCCGGGACAGTGTACGAGCAGTACTTC
.	TRBV20-1	.	TRBJ1-1	CSAINTEAFF	TGCAGTGCCATTAACACTGAAGCTTTCTTT
TRBD1	TRBV9	.	TRBJ1-6	CASSRPGGSPLHF	TGTGCCAGCAGTCGACCAGGGGGTTCACCCCTCCACTTT
TRBD1	TRBV13	.	TRBJ1-2	CASSSGTGGALGHGYTF	TGTGCCAGCAGCTCCGGGACAGGGGGCGCCCTGGGCCATGGCTACACCTTC
TRBD1	TRBV19	.	TRBJ1-2	CASTQEGARLYGYTF	TGTGCCAGTACCCAAGAGGGGGCGCGTCTCTATGGCTACACCTTC
.	TRBV29-1	.	TRBJ2-7	CSGGTTYEQYF	TGCAGCGGAGGCACGACCTACGAGCAGTACTTC
TRBD2	TRBV3-1/TRBV3-2	.	TRBJ2-1	CASSQDRLAGVNEQFF	TGTGCCAGCAGCCAAGATCGGCTAGCGGGGGTCAATGAGCAGTTCTTC
.	TRBV15	.	TRBJ1-6	CATSRDRAGAGSPLHF	TGTGCCACCAGCAGAGATCGGGCAGGGGCAGGTTCACCCCTCCACTTT
.	TRBV7-7	.	TRBJ1-1	CASSVTLNTEAFF	TGTGCCAGCAGCGTCACATTGAACACTGAAGCTTTCTTT
.	TRBV11-1	.	TRBJ2-3	CASSLSREPSVAQYF	TGTGCCAGCAGCTTATCCCGGGAGCCGTCAGTTGCGCAGTATTTT
TRBD2	TRBV6-1	.	TRBJ2-1	CASSVASGGAYNEQFF	TGTGCCAGCAGTGTGGCTAGCGGGGGGGCCTACAATGAGCAGTTCTTC
.	TRBV28	.	TRBJ1-6	CASSFQYNSPLHF	TGTGCCAGCAGTTTTCAGTATAATTCACCCCTCCACTTT
.	TRBV19	few	TRBJ1-1	CASSQGAVNTEAFF	TGTGCCAGTAGTCAAGGGGCGGTGAACACTGAAGCTTTCTTT
.	TRBV4-1	.	TRBJ2-3	CASSLNGDTDTQYF	TGCGCCAGCAGCCTAAACGGAGACACAGATACGCAGTATTTT
.	TRBV2	.	TRBJ1-1	CASSLVRAMNTEAFF	TGTGCCAGCAGTCTTGTCAGGGCCATGAACACTGAAGCTTTCTTT
.	TRBV4-1	.	TRBJ2-1	CASSQEEREGEQFF	TGCGCCAGCAGCCAAGAGGAGCGAGAGGGTGAGCAGTTCTTC
.	TRBV7-3	.	TRBJ2-3	CASSLLGGSTDTQYF	TGTGCCAGCAGCTTACTCGGCGGGAGCACAGATACGCAGTATTTT
TRBD1	TRBV18	once	TRBJ2-7	CASSLGDRNYEQYF	TGTGCCAGCTCACTAGGGGACAGAAACTACGAGCAGTACTTC
TRBD1	TRBV5-1	once	TRBJ2-7	CASSPTGQGGEQYF	TGCGCCAGCAGCCCAACGGGACAGGGAGGCGAGCAGTACTTC
TRBD1	TRBV19	.	TRBJ1-1	CASSDRGNPNTEAFF	TGTGCCAGTAGTGACAGGGGGAACCCGAACACTGAAGCTTTCTTT
TRBD1	TRBV6-2/TRBV6-3	.	TRBJ1-2	CASSYTGTGTNYGYTF	TGTGCCAGCAGTTACACCGGGACAGGGACTAACTATGGCTACACCTTC
TRBD2	TRBV29-1	.	TRBJ2-5	CSVRAGGLQETQYF	TGCAGCGTTCGAGCGGGGGGCCTCCAAGAGACCCAGTACTTC
.	TRBV19	.	TRBJ2-5	CASSMWSSGETQYF	TGTGCCAGTAGTATGTGGTCCTCAGGAGAGACCCAGTACTTC
TRBD1	TRBV7-9	few	TRBJ1-2	CASSPRDSNYGYTF	TGTGCCAGCAGCCCTCGGGACAGTAACTATGGCTACACCTTC
TRBD2	TRBV7-3	.	TRBJ2-7	CASSSPGTSGQGYEQYF	TGTGCCAGCAGCTCTCCCGGGACTAGCGGGCAAGGCTACGAGCAGTACTTC
.	TRBV28	.	TRBJ2-7	CASSTGYMETYF	TGTGCCAGCAGCACCGGATATATGGAGACGTACTTC
TRBD1	TRBV19	.	TRBJ1-3	CASSISGTGGSGNTIYF	TGTGCCAGTAGTATATCCGGGACAGGGGGCTCTGGAAACACCATATATTTT
.	TRBV7-9	few	TRBJ1-5	CASSSQTPGEPQHF	TGTGCCAGCAGCTCCCAGACCCCAGGGGAGCCCCAGCATTTT
.	TRBV2	.	TRBJ1-4	CASSGAGSNEKLFF	TGTGCCAGCAGTGGGGCAGGATCCAATGAAAAACTGTTTTTT
.	TRBV24-1	.	TRBJ2-7	CATSRAGGYEQYF	TGTGCCACCAGTCGAGCGGGCGGCTACGAGCAGTACTTC
TRBD1	TRBV5-6	few	TRBJ2-2	CASSLFDRGAGELFF	TGTGCCAGCAGCTTATTTGACAGGGGGGCCGGGGAGCTGTTTTTT
TRBD2	TRBV27	.	TRBJ2-3	CASRVGRDTDTQYF	TGTGCCAGCAGGGTGGGGAGGGACACAGATACGCAGTATTTT
.	TRBV18	.	TRBJ1-5	CASSSGPNRSNQPQHF	TGTGCCAGCTCATCAGGGCCGAACCGAAGCAATCAGCCCCAGCATTTT
.	TRBV5-1	.	TRBJ1-1	CASSLIPPAGTEAFF	TGCGCCAGCAGCTTAATCCCTCCGGCAGGGACTGAAGCTTTCTTT
.	TRBV6-5	once	TRBJ1-1	CASTLGGDNTEAFF	TGTGCCAGCACTCTAGGGGGGGATAACACTGAAGCTTTCTTT
TRBD2	TRBV9	.	TRBJ2-2	CASSGSSGANTGELFF	TGTGCCAGCAGCGGATCTAGCGGGGCGAACACCGGGGAGCTGTTTTTT
TRBD1	TRBV4-3	.	TRBJ1-4	CASSRQGAIGTNEKLFF	TGCGCCAGCAGCCGACAGGGGGCGATTGGGACTAATGAAAAACTGTTTTTT
TRBD2	TRBV5-4	.	TRBJ2-3	CASSLAGVTTDTQYF	TGTGCCAGCAGCTTAGCGGGGGTTACCACAGATACGCAGTATTTT
TRBD1	TRBV18	few	TRBJ2-7	CASSPRGQGGTYEQYF	TGTGCCAGCTCACCACGAGGACAGGGAGGTACCTACGAGCAGTACTTC
.	TRBV4-1	.	TRBJ1-5	CASSPSYSNQPQHF	TGCGCCAGCAGCCCTAGTTATAGCAATCAGCCCCAGCATTTT